The 13 T cell receptor beta chains below were found in one sample sequenced in a study of regulatory T cells in long-lasting Graves disease. Library construction for TCR beta used iRepertoire HTBI primers and Arm-PCR of CDR3 regions. In TCRdb, the multiplex PCR reads were re-called with MiXCR into one record per CDR3 protein. The repertoire has approximately 350,000 distinct CDR3 sequences, 20% to 25% of them found once; the top ten carry about 29%. Time point specified: persistent/refractory GD, antithyroid drugs over 5 years with positive TRAb. Following extraction of RNA from PBMCs, that RNA was used to make the TCR library. The sequenced sample was peripheral blood mononuclear cells (PBMCs), obtained when the disease was refractory, from a patient treated with antithyroid drugs. All receptors derive from a woman aged 40 to 50 with Graves disease.

Regarding this clonotype: One end of the junction is discordant with germline, which a read error may explain. The V gene is TRBV5-1, the J gene TRBJ1-2; a weak D match, TRBD1 (6 bases). This CDR3 spans 15 amino acids. CDR1 SGHRS and CDR2 YFSETQ come from the germline V gene. In DNA form, the CDR3 reads TGTGCCAGCAGCTTGGGGACCCGGGACAACCATGGCTACACCTTC. It translates to CASSLGTRDNHGYTF. The whole variable domain, remainder taken from reference TRBV5-1 and TRBJ1-2, is KAGVTQTPRYLIKTRGQQVTLSCSPISGHRSVSWYQQTPGQGLQFLFEYFSETQRNKGNFPGRFSGRQFSNSRSEMNVSTLELGDSALYLCASSLGTRDNHGYTFGSGTRLTVV.

On this clonotype: One end of the junction varies from germline; a read error may be responsible. The chain carries TRBV7-6 and TRBJ2-5, with D perhaps TRBD2 (5 bases). Germline CDR1 reads SGHVS; CDR2 reads FNYEAQ. This CDR3 has 12 residues. The CDR3 nucleotides are TGTGTCAGCAGCTTAGCGCGGGAGACCCAGTACTTC. Translating gives CVSSLARETQYF.

The table lists this clonotype with many counts. V gene TRBV29-1 combines with J gene TRBJ2-5, with D unclear. CDR3 size: 12 residues. With 1 base removed from V and 5 bases from J, the gap between germline ends came to 8 bases. Germline values: CDR1 SQVTM, CDR2 ANQGSEA. This chain's CDR3 is CSVEGDYETQYF. In nucleotides, the CDR3 is TGCAGCGTTGAAGGAGATTATGAGACCCAGTACTTC.

This clonotype was seen many times. The rearrangement links TRBV2 to TRBJ2-3; 12 bases align to TRBD2. Trimming removed 6 bases from V and 4 bases from J; junction bases left unmatched: 5. Per germline, CDR1 SNHLY and CDR2 FYNNEI. The CDR3 has 15 residues. The CDR3 DNA is TGTGCCAGCAGGCTGACTAGCGGGAGCGCAGATACGCAGTATTTT. As protein: CASRLTSGSADTQYF.

As to this clonotype: This may come from a read error, since a much larger clone is one base off. The V gene is TRBV28, the J gene TRBJ2-5, with a possible D match to TRBD1 (5 bases). The CDR3 extends over 17 amino acids. Germline loops: CDR1 MDHEN, CDR2 SYDVKM. This CDR3 is CAGSLYFGLGRRETQYF. DNA of the CDR3: TGTGCCGGCAGTTTGTACTTCGGTTTGGGGCGCAGGGAGACCCAGTACTTC.

This clonotype was seen a handful of times. The rearrangement joins TRBV7-8 to TRBJ2-6, with TRBD1 matching 7 bases. After removal of 7 bases from V and 2 bases from J, the junction contained 5 bases not matched to a gene. The CDR3 has 15 residues. Germline V gene data show CDR1 as SGHVS and CDR2 as FQNEAQ. The CDR3 sequence: CASKTGSTGANVLTF. The CDR3 DNA is TGTGCCAGCAAGACAGGGTCGACTGGGGCCAACGTCCTGACTTTC.

The chain joins TRBV11-2 to TRBJ2-6, with D uncertain. Germline assignment: CDR1 SGHAT and CDR2 FQNNGV. With 1 base removed from V and 0 bases from J, the gap between germline ends came to 13 bases. The CDR3 covers 18 residues. This CDR3 reads CASSLGRRAVSGANVLTF. DNA for the CDR3: TGTGCCAGCAGCTTAGGTCGTCGGGCGGTCTCTGGGGCCAACGTCCTGACTTTC.

The table lists this clonotype with a few counts. This sequence joins TRBV7-9 and TRBJ2-3; a possible D gene is TRBD2 (5 bases). The CDR3 is made up of 14 amino acids. Trimming removed 4 bases at V and 3 bases at J, with 11 bases between. The germline V gene encodes CDR1 SEHNR and CDR2 FQNEAQ (reference sequence). The CDR3 region has the DNA TGTGCCAGCAGCTCCCAACGAGGGACAGATACGCAGTATTTT. Its translation is CASSSQRGTDTQYF.

The chain carries TRBV2 and TRBJ2-1; D uncertain. The germline CDR1 and CDR2 sequences are SNHLY and FYNNEI. Trimming removed 8 bases at V and 10 bases at J, with 15 bases between. The CDR3 has 12 amino acids. The DNA for the CDR3 is TGTGCCAGCTGTCCCCGTTGGGGAGAGCAGTTCTTC. Translating it yields CASCPRWGEQFF.

The rearrangement uses TRBV7-8 and TRBJ2-5, with 9 bases fitting TRBD1. The CDR3 covers 15 residues. Germline CDR1 SGHVS, CDR2 FQNEAQ. V shed 6 bases, J shed 5 bases, and the junction held 10 bases outside the gene matches. CDR3 region: CASSSSVGTGETQYF. CDR3 in DNA: TGTGCCAGCAGTTCCTCCGTCGGGACAGGGGAGACCCAGTACTTC.

This clonotype showed up many times. This sequence joins TRBV12-3 or TRBV12-4 and TRBJ1-1, with D possibly being TRBD1 (5 bases). The V gene lost 3 bases and the J gene lost 5 bases, with 16 bases spanning the gap. The CDR3 sequence is 15 residues long. The CDR3 sequence: CASSLGVGSGTEAFF. As DNA, the CDR3 is TGTGCCAGCAGTTTGGGGGTTGGCTCGGGGACTGAAGCTTTCTTT.

DNA for the CDR3: TGCGCCAGCAGCTTGAATAGTATAAGGCCCTCTGGGGCCAACGTCCTGACTTTC. It translates to CASSLNSIRPSGANVLTF. V usage is TRBV5-1 and J usage is TRBJ2-6; D not certain. This CDR3 is built from 18 residues. V lost 1 base, J lost 0 bases, and 14 bases lay in between. Per germline, CDR1 SGHRS and CDR2 YFSETQ.

This clonotype was picked up a small number of times. The gene calls are TRBV7-9 and TRBJ1-4; 10 nucleotides match TRBD1. CDR3 size: 15 residues. Germline CDR1 reads SEHNR; CDR2 reads FQNEAQ (reference sequence). V lost 2 bases, J lost 5 bases, and 2 bases stayed unmatched. The CDR3 DNA reads TGTGCCAGCAGCTTACTGGGACAGGGGAATGAAAAACTGTTTTTT. Protein product: CASSLLGQGNEKLFF.